One and the same sample provided the 29 T cell receptor beta chains below, sequenced in a study of glioma-infiltrating T cells. Amplification of TCR alpha and beta CDR3 regions from RNA used iRepertoire nested multiplex PCR. TCRdb recomputed calls from the multiplex PCR reads with MiXCR, one row per CDR3 protein. This sample carries about 130,000 distinct CDR3 sequences, around 25% of them seen once, and the ten largest clones take 27%. Sequencing was performed on glioma tissue, nonneoplastic brain tissue, or PBMCs (not recorded which). These receptors all come from a human donor with low-grade glioma or glioblastoma, undergoing nonglioma brain surgery, or in good health (not recorded which).

V is TRBV6-4 and J is TRBJ1-1, with D possibly being TRBD1 (5 bases). V lost 10 bases and J lost 2, with 14 bases in between. This CDR3 region has 13 residues. In germline, CDR1 is MRHNA, CDR2 SNTAGT. CDR3 in DNA: TGTGCCACCTCCTCAGGGTTTAACACTGAAGCTTTCTTT. This sequence encodes CATSSGFNTEAFF.

At least ten counts were recorded for this clonotype. V gene TRBV7-9 combines with J gene TRBJ2-3; a weak D match, TRBD2 (6 bases). Germline V CDR1 and CDR2: SEHNR, FQNEAQ (reference sequence). This CDR3 is built from 14 residues. Trimming stripped 3 bases from V and 5 bases from J, with 12 bases between. The CDR3 spells CASSLRGRGDTQYF. The CDR3 DNA reads TGTGCCAGCAGCTTGCGGGGACGGGGAGATACGCAGTATTTT.

In its sample, this clonotype was seen many times. This rearrangement joins TRBV15 to TRBJ2-3, with 11 bases lining up with TRBD2. V was clipped by 0 bases and J by 4 bases; unmatched bases: 0. Germline V gene data show CDR1 as LNHNV and CDR2 as YYDKDF (reference sequence). CDR3 length: 15 amino acids. Here the CDR3 DNA reads TGTGCCACCAGCAGAGATAGCGGGGGGGCAGATACGCAGTATTTT. Translating it yields CATSRDSGGADTQYF.

For this clonotype: A much larger clone differs by one base, so this may be a read error. This chain uses TRBV25-1 with TRBJ1-1, with TRBD1 as a possible D gene (6 bases). Trimming cost V 2 bases and J 6 bases, with 13 bases left between them. The CDR3 is made up of 14 amino acids. CDR1 and CDR2 (germline): MGHDK, SYGVNS. The CDR3 loop reads CASSEQGGFAEAFF. In DNA, the CDR3 is TGTGCCAGCAGTGAACAAGGGGGGTTCGCTGAAGCTTTCTTT. Full variable domain (missing parts from reference TRBV25-1 and TRBJ1-1): EADIYQTPRYLVIGTGKKITLECSQTMGHDKMYWYQQDPGMELHLIHYSYGVNSTEKGDLSSESTVSRIRTEHFPLTLESARPSHTSQYLCASSEQGGFAEAFFGQGTRLTVV.

The rearrangement joins TRBV5-1 to TRBJ2-7, with D tentatively TRBD2 (5 bases). Germline-derived CDR1 and CDR2 are SGHRS and YFSETQ. The CDR3 runs to 15 residues. V lost 0 bases and J lost 5, with 15 bases in between. DNA for the CDR3: TGCGCCAGCAGCTTGGACCCCGGGATAACTAACGAGCAGTACGTC. Its translation is CASSLDPGITNEQYV.

Many counts were recorded for this clonotype. V and J are TRBV6-1 and TRBJ1-2, with no clear D. The CDR3 covers 11 residues. With 3 bases removed from V and 4 bases from J, the gap between germline ends came to 3 bases. The V gene's germline CDR1 is MNHNS and CDR2 SASEGT. CDR3: CASSDPYGYTF. The CDR3 DNA reads TGTGCCAGCAGTGACCCCTATGGCTACACCTTC.

The V and J genes are TRBV7-9 and TRBJ2-2; perhaps TRBD1 as D (6 bases). Germline-derived CDR1 and CDR2 are SEHNR and FQNEAQ (reference sequence). This CDR3 spans 16 amino acids. Between the trimmed V and J ends, which lost 2 bases and 3 bases, there was a span of 13 bases. The CDR3 loop is CASSLFGRGDTGELFF. The CDR3 DNA follows: TGTGCCAGCAGCTTATTTGGCAGGGGTGACACCGGGGAGCTGTTTTTT.

The table lists this clonotype with many counts. This chain links TRBV20-1 with TRBJ1-6; TRBD1 aligns across 7 bases. Germline CDR1 and CDR2: DFQATT and SNEGSKA (reference sequence). The trim removed 6 bases at V and 3 bases at J, leaving 8 bases unmatched. The CDR3 is 15 residues long. The CDR3 sequence is CSATGQTIYNSPLHF. The CDR3 region has the DNA TGCAGTGCCACGGGACAGACGATCTATAATTCACCCCTCCACTTT.

The chain recombines TRBV18 with TRBJ2-3; D call uncertain. CDR1 is KGHSH, CDR2 LQKENI, per germline. The CDR3 totals 15 residues. Trimming removed 2 bases at V and 6 bases at J, with 15 bases between. The CDR3 DNA reads TGTGCCAGCTCACCAGGAGCAGGATACACGGATACGCAGTATTTT. Translation: CASSPGAGYTDTQYF.

This sequence joins TRBV25-1 and TRBJ2-1; no firm D call. V dropped 5 bases and J dropped 1 base, with 12 bases sitting between them. Germline CDR1 MGHDK, CDR2 SYGVNS. This CDR3 is 15 amino acids long. Here the CDR3 reads CASSLGILSYNEQFF. CDR3 nucleotide sequence: TGTGCCAGCAGTCTAGGGATATTGTCCTACAATGAGCAGTTCTTC. Complete variable domain (other parts from reference TRBV25-1 and TRBJ2-1): EADIYQTPRYLVIGTGKKITLECSQTMGHDKMYWYQQDPGMELHLIHYSYGVNSTEKGDLSSESTVSRIRTEHFPLTLESARPSHTSQYLCASSLGILSYNEQFFGPGTRLTVL.

Note on this clonotype: This may arise from a read error, as a much more abundant clone is one base away. The genes are TRBV20-1 and TRBJ1-2; D is uncertain. Germline lookup yields CDR1 DFQATT and CDR2 SNEGSKA (reference sequence). Trimming pared 2 bases from V and 6 bases from J, leaving 10 bases between. CDR3 length equals 12 residues. In nucleotides, the CDR3 is TGCAGTGCTAGAAGGGAGAACCATGGCTACACCTTC. Its translation is CSARRENHGYTF.

The chain carries TRBV12-3 or TRBV12-4 and TRBJ1-1; 8 nucleotides line up with TRBD1. This CDR3 is built from 14 residues. V shed 7 bases, J shed 4 bases, and the junction held 8 bases outside the gene matches. The CDR3 bases are TGTGCCAGCAAACCTCAGGGGGCAAGCACTGAAGCTTTCTTT. This gives the protein CASKPQGASTEAFF.

This clonotype came up many times. V and J are TRBV15 and TRBJ2-1; D not resolved. Germline values: CDR1 LNHNV, CDR2 YYDKDF (reference sequence). This CDR3 contains 16 residues. V was clipped by 0 bases and J by 4 bases, with 13 bases between them. Here the CDR3 reads CATSRDRPSSYNEQFF. The CDR3 DNA reads as TGTGCCACCAGCAGAGACAGGCCTAGTTCGTACAATGAGCAGTTCTTC.

This clonotype was observed many times. The V call is TRBV20-1, the J call TRBJ1-4, with D perhaps TRBD1 (6 bases). V lost 3 bases, J lost 0 bases, and 14 bases lay in between. This CDR3 contains 16 residues. Per the germline V gene, CDR1 is DFQATT and CDR2 is SNEGSKA (reference sequence). The CDR3, as DNA: TGCAGTGCTAGTGGATCTTGGGACACAACTAATGAAAAACTGTTTTTT. It encodes CSASGSWDTTNEKLFF.

A few counts support this clonotype. The gene calls are TRBV7-9 and TRBJ1-6; 12 bases map to TRBD1. Germline CDR1 and CDR2: SEHNR and FQNEAQ (reference sequence). J gave up 13 bases and V 5 bases, and 9 bases lay outside the gene matches. The CDR3 sequence is 15 residues long. The CDR3 loop is CASSPPGTGGDPLHF. The CDR3 DNA reads as TGTGCCAGCAGCCCACCCGGGACAGGGGGCGATCCCCTCCACTTT.

This clonotype occurred many times. V is TRBV6-6 and J is TRBJ2-3; no clear D gene. Germline CDR1 is MNHNY and CDR2 is SVGAGI (reference sequence). V was pared by 2 bases and J by 4 bases, with 7 bases between. The CDR3 is made up of 13 amino acids. The CDR3 sequence: CASSYRRADTQYF. For the CDR3, the DNA is TGTGCCAGCAGTTACAGGAGAGCAGATACGCAGTATTTT.

Concerning this clonotype: No conserved phenylalanine or tryptophan is present at the end of the CDR3, so a read error is the likely explanation. The rearrangement links TRBV10-3 to TRBJ1-5, with a tentative D call TRBD1 (5 bases). Trimming took off 7 bases at V and 5 bases at J, with 15 bases between the two ends. The germline gives CDR1 ENHRY, CDR2 SYGVKD. The length of the CDR3 is 14 residues. Here the CDR3 reads CAINGTDNHQPQHS. As DNA, the CDR3 is TGTGCCATCAATGGGACCGATAATCATCAGCCCCAGCATTCT.

Comment on this clonotype: Germline is not matched at one junction end, which may reflect a read error. V usage is TRBV4-2 and J usage is TRBJ1-2; no definite D call. CDR3 length: 15 residues. In germline, CDR1 is LGHNA, CDR2 YNFKEQ. CDR3 amino acids: CAGSQDYGVGYGYTF. In DNA, the CDR3 is TGTGCCGGCAGCCAGGATTATGGGGTCGGCTATGGCTACACCTTC.

The chain uses TRBV12-3 or TRBV12-4 and TRBJ1-5; D perhaps matches TRBD1 (6 bases). V was cut by 6 bases and J by 2 bases, with 11 bases left in between. The CDR3 loop spans 14 amino acids. CDR3 residues: CASRKQGGNQPQHF. As DNA, the CDR3 is TGTGCCAGCAGAAAACAGGGAGGCAATCAGCCCCAGCATTTT.

The chain couples TRBV12-3 or TRBV12-4 to TRBJ1-1; 10 bases line up with TRBD1. This CDR3 has 13 residues. Trimming took 5 bases from V and 11 from J; bases not matched to a gene: 8. The CDR3 here is CASSNNDRGRAFF. The CDR3, as DNA: TGTGCCAGCAGTAACAACGACAGGGGGCGTGCTTTCTTT.

In its sample, this clonotype was seen a few times. This chain connects TRBV12-3 or TRBV12-4 to TRBJ2-1; tentatively, D is TRBD1 (6 bases). Between the trimmed V and J ends, which lost 5 bases and 9 bases, there was a span of 17 bases. This CDR3 has 14 residues. The CDR3 spells CASSVVGSGAEQFF. The CDR3 region has the DNA TGTGCCAGCAGTGTAGTCGGGTCAGGGGCTGAGCAGTTCTTC.

This clonotype occurred many times. The rearrangement uses TRBV4-1 and TRBJ2-3; 7 positions match TRBD1. CDR1 and CDR2 from the germline V gene are MGHRA and YSYEKL. This CDR3 is 17 amino acids long. The V segment lost 2 bases and the J segment 2 bases; nucleotides outside the gene matches: 10. CDR3: CASSQPPGQPNTDTQYF. CDR3 in DNA: TGCGCCAGCAGCCAACCCCCGGGACAGCCAAACACAGATACGCAGTATTTT.

V usage is TRBV20-1 and J usage is TRBJ1-2; D may be TRBD1 (6 bases). The germline gives CDR1 DFQATT, CDR2 SNEGSKA (reference sequence). Trimming shortened V by 6 bases and J by 8 bases, and 16 bases separated the two germline ends. The CDR3 is 12 residues long. Here the CDR3 DNA reads TGCAGTGCCCCGGACAGCCTCGGCGGCTACACCTTC. Translation: CSAPDSLGGYTF.

The chain has TRBV19 and TRBJ2-2; 10 bases fit TRBD1. This CDR3 is built from 16 residues. With 5 bases clipped from V and 5 bases from J, the junction kept 8 bases outside the gene matches. Looked up from germline, CDR1 is LNHDA and CDR2 is SQIVND (reference sequence). The chain's CDR3 is CASSPPGQGMTGELFF. The DNA of the CDR3 is TGTGCCAGTAGTCCCCCGGGACAGGGGATGACCGGGGAGCTGTTTTTT.

This clonotype was picked up a small number of times. A much more abundant neighbour one base away suggests this may be a read error. The rearrangement uses TRBV20-1 and TRBJ2-3, with a tentative D call TRBD2 (6 bases). This CDR3 has 13 amino acids. V was clipped by 5 bases and J by 5 bases, with 14 bases between them. CDR1 and CDR2 from the germline V gene are DFQATT and SNEGSKA (reference sequence). The CDR3: CSAPAGTVDTQYF. In nucleotides, the CDR3 is TGCAGTGCTCCCGCGGGGACCGTAGATACGCAGTATTTT.

This clonotype was recorded a few times. The V and J genes are TRBV5-1 and TRBJ2-3; D is unresolved. This CDR3 region has 12 residues. V was clipped by 4 bases and J by 6 bases, with 9 bases between them. Germline V gene lookup returns CDR1 SGHRS and CDR2 YFSETQ. In DNA form, the CDR3 reads TGCGCCAGCAGCACCCCCTCGGATACGCAGTATTTT. This codes for CASSTPSDTQYF.

The chain couples TRBV6-1 to TRBJ1-3, with D possibly TRBD1 on 6 matching bases. V lost 6 bases to trimming and J lost 2 bases, with 14 bases between them. Looked up from germline, CDR1 is MNHNS and CDR2 is SASEGT. CDR3 size: 15 residues. In nucleotides, the CDR3 is TGTGCCAGCAGCCGCGTACAGGGCCCTGGAAACACCATATATTTT. This codes for CASSRVQGPGNTIYF.

The sample holds a few counts of this clonotype. The chain combines TRBV6-1 with TRBJ1-5; D may be TRBD1 (5 bases). Per the germline V gene, CDR1 is MNHNS and CDR2 is SASEGT. The V end was cut by 6 bases, the J end by 3 bases, with 12 bases between. CDR3 length: 14 residues. CDR3 residues: CASRNAGNNQPQHF. CDR3 DNA: TGTGCCAGCAGAAATGCAGGGAACAATCAGCCCCAGCATTTT.

The rearrangement joins TRBV7-4 to TRBJ2-1, with 7 nucleotides matching TRBD1. The CDR3 totals 13 residues. V lost 5 bases and J lost 9; bases outside the gene matches: 7. Looked up from germline, CDR1 is SGHVT and CDR2 is SQSDAQ. The CDR3, as DNA: TGTGCCAGCAGCCAGAACAGGGGCCCTGAGCAGTTCTTC. Translated: CASSQNRGPEQFF.